These 25 T cell receptor beta chains came from one sample sequenced in a study of T-cell memory formation after mild COVID-19. A single record per CDR3 protein comes from TCRdb applying MiXCR to the 5' RACE reads. The table includes about 200,000 distinct CDR3 sequences, 9% to 10% detected once. Sequencing input: PBMCs or a T cell subset sorted from them (not recorded which). Receptors originate from a young man who had mild COVID-19 (a few samples of this study predate the infection). Cell type and time point are not known.

The V call is TRBV7-9, the J call TRBJ1-4; 10 bases map to TRBD1. The CDR3 spans 16 residues. Germline V gene lookup returns CDR1 SEHNR and CDR2 FQNEAQ (reference sequence). The trim removed 5 bases at V and 7 bases at J, leaving 10 bases unmatched. This CDR3 reads CASSRGQGSEGEKLFF. CDR3 bases: TGTGCCAGCAGCCGGGGACAGGGGAGCGAAGGTGAAAAACTGTTTTTT. Looking up the rest from reference TRBV7-9 and TRBJ1-4 gives the full variable domain: DTGVSQNPRHKITKRGQNVTFRCDPISEHNRLYWYRQTLGQGPEFLTYFQNEAQLEKSRLLSDRFSAERPKGSFSTLEIQRTEQGDSAMYLCASSRGQGSEGEKLFFGSGTQLSVL.

This clonotype was recorded at least ten times. The CDR3 sequence: CASSLTYSGANVLTF. The CDR3, as DNA: TGCGCCAGCAGCTTGACCTACTCTGGGGCCAACGTCCTGACTTTC. The chain joins TRBV5-1 to TRBJ2-6; D unresolved. Germline CDR1 reads SGHRS; CDR2 reads YFSETQ. V was trimmed by 1 base and J by 0 bases, leaving 5 bases between them. CDR3 length: 15 residues.

This chain joins TRBV30 and TRBJ1-3, with no clear D. The CDR3 runs to 13 residues. CDR1 GTSNPN and CDR2 SVGIG come from the germline V gene (reference sequence). The V end lost 3 bases, the J end lost 2 bases, and 8 bases lay between the germline ends. The chain's CDR3 is CAWRNTAGNTIYF. CDR3 bases: TGTGCCTGGAGGAATACCGCTGGAAACACCATATATTTT.

The CDR3 sequence: CASGEGGHAYNEQFF. DNA for the CDR3: TGCGCCAGCGGCGAAGGGGGGCACGCCTACAATGAGCAGTTCTTC. The rearrangement uses TRBV5-1 and TRBJ2-1; D is tentatively TRBD1 or TRBD2 (6 bases each). Germline loops: CDR1 SGHRS, CDR2 YFSETQ. Trimming removed 7 bases at V and 2 bases at J, with 16 bases between. This CDR3 comprises 15 residues. The entire variable domain, with the rest obtained from reference TRBV5-1 and TRBJ2-1, is as follows: KAGVTQTPRYLIKTRGQQVTLSCSPISGHRSVSWYQQTPGQGLQFLFEYFSETQRNKGNFPGRFSGRQFSNSRSEMNVSTLELGDSALYLCASGEGGHAYNEQFFGPGTRLTVL.

The CDR3 loop reads CASRPAGSNYGYTF. The CDR3 region has the DNA TGCGCCAGCAGACCAGCGGGGTCCAACTATGGCTACACCTTC. The chain couples TRBV5-1 to TRBJ1-2, with unresolved D. The germline V and J ends were trimmed by 5 bases and 2 bases, with 13 bases remaining between them. Germline lookup yields CDR1 SGHRS and CDR2 YFSETQ. The CDR3 length is 14 residues.

The CDR3 reads CALTGADTQYF. As DNA, the CDR3 is TGTGCCTTGACAGGGGCAGATACGCAGTATTTT. The V and J genes are TRBV30 and TRBJ2-3; TRBD1 matches at 8 bases. The CDR3 consists of 11 residues. V was pared by 7 bases and J by 4 bases, with 1 base of the junction left unmatched. Germline CDR1 GTSNPN, CDR2 SVGIG (reference sequence).

This clonotype was picked up a small number of times. The rearrangement uses TRBV20-1 and TRBJ1-5; no definite D call. Between the trimmed V and J ends, which lost 3 bases and 6 bases, there was a span of 12 bases. Germline V gene data show CDR1 as DFQATT and CDR2 as SNEGSKA (reference sequence). CDR3 length: 13 residues. DNA for the CDR3: TGCAGTGCTAGTATCGGGTTCGCTCAGCCCCAGCATTTT. Amino acid sequence: CSASIGFAQPQHF.

J is TRBJ1-2 and V is TRBV12-3 or TRBV12-4, with D unresolved. With 6 bases removed from V and 1 base from J, the gap between germline ends came to 3 bases. CDR3 size: 11 residues. DNA for the CDR3: TGTGCCAGCAGACTTAACTATGGCTACACCTTC. This translates into CASRLNYGYTF.

The rearrangement links TRBV15 to TRBJ2-3; D ambiguous. Trimming left V 6 bases short and J 2 bases short, with 18 bases between. Germline assignment: CDR1 LNHNV and CDR2 YYDKDF (reference sequence). CDR3 length equals 16 residues. The CDR3 sequence is CATRRTQAEITDTQYF. The CDR3 DNA reads as TGTGCCACCAGGAGAACCCAAGCCGAAATCACAGATACGCAGTATTTT.

The gene calls are TRBV5-1 and TRBJ1-1; TRBD1 agrees at 7 bases. With V trimmed by 4 bases and J by 5 bases, 8 bases remained unmatched. The CDR3 has 14 residues. Germline loops: CDR1 SGHRS, CDR2 YFSETQ. The CDR3 DNA sequence: TGCGCCAGCAGCGGGACAGATTTTTTAACTGAAGCTTTCTTT. Encoded protein: CASSGTDFLTEAFF. The full variable domain, with the rest looked up from reference TRBV5-1 and TRBJ1-1, is KAGVTQTPRYLIKTRGQQVTLSCSPISGHRSVSWYQQTPGQGLQFLFEYFSETQRNKGNFPGRFSGRQFSNSRSEMNVSTLELGDSALYLCASSGTDFLTEAFFGQGTRLTVV.

This chain uses TRBV5-1 with TRBJ2-7, with TRBD2 matching 7 bases. The CDR3 totals 14 residues. CDR1 is SGHRS and CDR2 is YFSETQ in the germline V gene. The ends lost 4 bases at V and 2 bases at J; junction bases unmatched: 6. CDR3 DNA: TGCGCCAGCAGCGCCGGGACTAATACCTACGAGCAGTACTTC. The encoded protein is CASSAGTNTYEQYF.

The V call is TRBV4-1, the J call TRBJ1-2; no clear D gene. Between the trimmed V and J ends, which lost 4 bases and 5 bases, there was a span of 26 bases. From germline, CDR1 is MGHRA and CDR2 YSYEKL. CDR3 length: 18 residues. CDR3 loop: CASSPILHTGFWTYGYTF. CDR3 coding DNA: TGCGCCAGCAGCCCGATTCTTCATACTGGTTTTTGGACGTATGGCTACACCTTC.

This clonotype was counted only a few times. J is TRBJ1-1 and V is TRBV7-9; D not resolved. V lost 2 bases and J 1 base, leaving 8 bases between the germline ends. The CDR3 totals 14 residues. Germline-derived CDR1 and CDR2 are SEHNR and FQNEAQ (reference sequence). The CDR3 coding sequence is TGTGCCAGCAGCTTACGGTCCGGGAACACTGAAGCTTTCTTT. This codes for CASSLRSGNTEAFF.

This clonotype turned up a few times. V gene TRBV7-2 combines with J gene TRBJ1-2; D uncertain. Trimming shortened V by 6 bases and J by 7 bases, and 15 bases separated the two germline ends. This CDR3 contains 13 residues. Germline V gene lookup returns CDR1 SGHTA and CDR2 FQGNSA. CDR3 region: CASSLGWVAGYTF. The CDR3 region has the DNA TGTGCCAGCAGTCTCGGGTGGGTGGCTGGCTACACCTTC.

This clonotype was counted ten times or more. V and J are TRBV6-5 and TRBJ2-2; D not certain. The CDR3 is 15 amino acids. In germline, CDR1 is MNHEY, CDR2 SVGAGI. The ends were cut back, 2 bases at V and 3 bases at J, with 10 bases in the middle. CDR3 region: CASSYTGRDTGELFF. For the CDR3, the DNA is TGTGCCAGCAGTTACACGGGTCGGGACACCGGGGAGCTGTTTTTT.

This clonotype was counted a few times. The chain employs TRBV9 and TRBJ1-2; D is undetermined. The CDR3 runs to 15 residues. Germline loops: CDR1 SGDLS, CDR2 YYNGEE. Between the trimmed V and J ends, which lost 0 bases and 4 bases, there was a span of 13 bases. The CDR3 sequence is CASSVDPVAIYGYTF. As DNA, the CDR3 is TGTGCCAGCAGCGTAGATCCAGTAGCTATCTATGGCTACACCTTC.

This clonotype was counted between two and nine times. This chain uses TRBV7-9 with TRBJ2-3; the D is unclear. V was clipped by 2 bases and J by 6 bases, with 12 bases between them. CDR3 length equals 14 residues. Germline assignment: CDR1 SEHNR and CDR2 FQNEAQ (reference sequence). In DNA form, the CDR3 reads TGTGCCAGCAGCTTACTAGTCCTCGCGGATACGCAGTATTTT. It specifies CASSLLVLADTQYF.

This clonotype came up a few times. The rearrangement links TRBV27 to TRBJ2-3, with 9 bases lining up with TRBD2. This CDR3 has 15 residues. V was clipped by 1 base and J by 3 bases; unmatched bases: 2. Germline values: CDR1 MNHEY, CDR2 SMNVEV (reference sequence). The CDR3 reads CASSLYAGGTDTQYF. DNA of the CDR3: TGTGCCAGCAGTTTATATGCGGGGGGGACAGATACGCAGTATTTT.

The chain links TRBV5-6 to TRBJ1-6; possibly TRBD1 for D (6 bases). Per germline, CDR1 SGHDT and CDR2 YYEEEE. V was trimmed by 4 bases and J by 8 bases, leaving 10 bases between them. The CDR3 loop spans 13 amino acids. The CDR3 bases are TGTGCCAGCAGCGGGGGCCCTCATTCACCCCTCCACTTT. Translating gives CASSGGPHSPLHF. The full variable domain, in which reference TRBV5-6 and TRBJ1-6 provide the parts outside the CDR3, is DAGVTQSPTHLIKTRGQQVTLRCSPKSGHDTVSWYQQALGQGPQFIFQYYEEEERQRGNFPDRFSGHQFPNYSSELNVNALLLGDSALYLCASSGGPHSPLHFGNGTRLTVT.

This clonotype was seen just once. The chain recombines TRBV11-3 with TRBJ2-1; D is perhaps TRBD2 (6 bases). CDR1 is SGHNT, CDR2 YENEEA, per germline. V was trimmed by 5 bases and J by 9 bases, leaving 14 bases between them. The length of the CDR3 is 13 residues. The CDR3 nucleotides are TGTGCCAGCAGCCGGGAGAGTTTGGGTGAGCAGTTCTTC. This codes for CASSRESLGEQFF.

This clonotype occurred many times. The chain joins TRBV7-8 to TRBJ2-3, with D uncertain. The V gene's germline CDR1 is SGHVS and CDR2 FQNEAQ. Trimming pared 5 bases from V and 2 bases from J, leaving 17 bases between. The CDR3 sequence is 16 residues long. CDR3 DNA: TGTGCCAGCAGCCAGGTACGGGTCCGCGACACAGATACGCAGTATTTT. Its protein is CASSQVRVRDTDTQYF.

CDR3 loop: CARREAGRSSSYEQYF. The CDR3 coding sequence is TGTGCCAGGAGAGAGGCCGGACGATCAAGCTCCTACGAGCAGTACTTC. The chain joins TRBV2 to TRBJ2-7; D call uncertain. This CDR3 comprises 16 residues. The germline V gene encodes CDR1 SNHLY and CDR2 FYNNEI. Trimming shortened V by 9 bases and J by 0 bases, and 21 bases separated the two germline ends.

In its sample, this clonotype was seen a few times. The rearrangement uses TRBV7-2 and TRBJ2-2; D is possibly TRBD2 (5 bases). CDR3 length: 15 amino acids. V was clipped by 5 bases and J by 8 bases, with 18 bases between them. The germline gives CDR1 SGHTA, CDR2 FQGNSA. The CDR3 sequence is CASSLRTPFLGELFF. In DNA, the CDR3 is TGTGCCAGCAGCCTGCGGACTCCCTTTTTAGGGGAGCTGTTTTTT.

V gene TRBV18 combines with J gene TRBJ2-5; TRBD1 matches at 7 bases. The CDR3 length is 15 residues. Trimming cost V 3 bases and J 1 base; bases outside gene matches: 5. The V gene's germline CDR1 is KGHSH and CDR2 LQKENI. Here the CDR3 reads CASSPRQGFQETQYF. Here the CDR3 DNA reads TGTGCCAGCTCACCCAGACAGGGATTCCAAGAGACCCAGTACTTC.

Concerning this clonotype: Relative to the germline gene, one junction end is altered; a read error may explain this. The rearrangement links TRBV27 to TRBJ1-1, with 7 bases lining up with TRBD1. Per germline, CDR1 MNHEY and CDR2 SMNVEV (reference sequence). The CDR3 has 14 amino acids. CDR3 sequence: CTSSLQGGNTEAFF. CDR3 nucleotides: TGCACCAGCAGTCTCCAGGGGGGGAACACTGAAGCTTTCTTT.